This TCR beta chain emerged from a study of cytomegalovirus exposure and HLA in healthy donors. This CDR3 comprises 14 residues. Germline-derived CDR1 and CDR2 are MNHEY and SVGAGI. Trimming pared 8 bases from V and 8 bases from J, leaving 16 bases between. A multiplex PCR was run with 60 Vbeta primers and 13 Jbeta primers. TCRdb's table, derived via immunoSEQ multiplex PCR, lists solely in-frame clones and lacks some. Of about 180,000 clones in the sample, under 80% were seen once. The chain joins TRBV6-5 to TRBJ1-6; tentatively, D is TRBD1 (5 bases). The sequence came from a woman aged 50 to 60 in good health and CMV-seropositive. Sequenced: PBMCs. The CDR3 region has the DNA TGTGCCAGCCAGGGACGTCGGGGGGATTCACCCCTCCACTTT. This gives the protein CASQGRRGDSPLHF.